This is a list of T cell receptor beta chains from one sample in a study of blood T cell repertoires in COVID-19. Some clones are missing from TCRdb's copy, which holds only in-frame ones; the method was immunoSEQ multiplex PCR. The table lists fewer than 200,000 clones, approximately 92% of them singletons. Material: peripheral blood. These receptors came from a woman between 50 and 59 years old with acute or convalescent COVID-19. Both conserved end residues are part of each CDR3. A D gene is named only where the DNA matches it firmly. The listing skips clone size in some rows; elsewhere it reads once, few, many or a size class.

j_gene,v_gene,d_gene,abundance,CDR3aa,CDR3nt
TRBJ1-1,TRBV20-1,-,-,CSVDRNTEAFF,TGCAGCGTCGACAGAAACACTGAAGCTTTCTTT
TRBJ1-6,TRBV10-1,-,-,CASSGTVNSPLHF,TGCGCCAGCAGTGGGACTGTTAATTCACCCCTCCACTTT
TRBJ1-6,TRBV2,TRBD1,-,CASGDRGFYSPLHF,TGTGCCAGTGGGGACAGGGGGTTTTATTCACCCCTCCACTTT
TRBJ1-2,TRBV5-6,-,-,CASSLRGTAYGYTF,TGTGCCAGCAGCTTGAGGGGGACGGCCTATGGCTACACCTTC
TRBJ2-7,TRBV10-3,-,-,CAISRNGQPYEQYF,TGTGCCATCAGCAGAAATGGACAGCCATACGAGCAGTACTTC
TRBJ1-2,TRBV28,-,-,CASSLTGSPNYGYTF,TGTGCCAGCAGCCTCACAGGGTCCCCAAACTATGGCTACACCTTC
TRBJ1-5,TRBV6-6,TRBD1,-,CASSWETGTSGQPQHF,TGTGCCAGCAGTTGGGAGACAGGGACGTCAGGTCAGCCCCAGCATTTT
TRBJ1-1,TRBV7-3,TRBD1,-,CASRLGQGDTEAFF,TGTGCCAGCAGGCTCGGACAGGGAGACACTGAAGCTTTCTTT
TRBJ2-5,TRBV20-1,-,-,CSASTYRAQETQYF,TGCAGTGCTAGTACCTACAGGGCCCAAGAGACCCAGTACTTC
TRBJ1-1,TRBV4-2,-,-,CASSQDLRTEAFF,TGTGCCAGCAGCCAAGATTTACGGACTGAAGCTTTCTTT
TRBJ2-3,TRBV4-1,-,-,CASQNVQGGTQYF,TGCGCCAGCCAGAACGTGCAGGGCGGTACGCAGTATTTT
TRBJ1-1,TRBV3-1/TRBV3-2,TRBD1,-,CASSQKRTGSTEAFF,TGTGCCAGCAGCCAAAAGAGGACAGGGAGTACTGAAGCTTTCTTT
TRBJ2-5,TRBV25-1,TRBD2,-,CASSEPGLGVRETQYF,TGTGCCAGCAGTGAACCGGGACTAGGAGTTAGGGAGACCCAGTACTTC
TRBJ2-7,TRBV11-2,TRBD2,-,CASSSGLAGVEQYF,TGTGCCAGCAGCTCGGGACTAGCGGGAGTCGAGCAGTACTTC
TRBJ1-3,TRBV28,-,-,CASSRGAGNTIYF,TGTGCCAGCAGCAGGGGAGCTGGAAACACCATATATTTT
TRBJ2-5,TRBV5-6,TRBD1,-,CASSPLHRGQETQYF,TGTGCCAGCAGCCCCCTCCACAGGGGGCAGGAGACCCAGTACTTC
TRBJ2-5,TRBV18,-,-,CASSPEAGRGTETQYF,TGTGCCAGCTCACCAGAGGCGGGACGGGGGACGGAGACCCAGTACTTC
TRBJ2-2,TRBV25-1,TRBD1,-,CASSWRQGAGGELFF,TGTGCCAGCAGTTGGCGACAGGGGGCAGGAGGGGAGCTGTTTTTT
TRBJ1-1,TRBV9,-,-,CASSQAGSHEAFF,TGTGCCAGCAGCCAGGCGGGGTCCCATGAAGCTTTCTTT
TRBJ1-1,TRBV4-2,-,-,CASSLGEAEAFF,TGTGCCAGCAGCTTAGGGGAGGCAGAAGCTTTCTTT
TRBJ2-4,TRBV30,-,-,CAWTVGGTKNIQYF,TGTGCCTGGACGGTCGGAGGAACCAAAAACATTCAGTACTTC
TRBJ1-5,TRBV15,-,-,CATSRDEDFSNQPQHF,TGTGCCACCAGCAGAGATGAGGATTTCAGCAATCAGCCCCAGCATTTT
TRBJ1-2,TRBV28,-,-,CASRAWEGANYGYTF,TGTGCCAGCAGGGCATGGGAGGGGGCTAACTATGGCTACACCTTC
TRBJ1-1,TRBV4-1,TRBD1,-,CASSHGTGRLMNTEAFF,TGCGCCAGCAGCCATGGGACAGGGCGTTTAATGAACACTGAAGCTTTCTTT
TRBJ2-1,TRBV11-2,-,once,CASSATGTIHEQFF,TGTGCCAGCAGCGCAACCGGGACAATCCATGAGCAGTTCTTC
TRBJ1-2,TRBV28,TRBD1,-,CASRAGTGVGYTF,TGTGCCAGCAGAGCCGGGACAGGGGTCGGCTACACCTTC
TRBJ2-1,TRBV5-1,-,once,CASLQGSERNEQFF,TGCGCCAGCCTACAGGGATCGGAACGCAATGAGCAGTTCTTC
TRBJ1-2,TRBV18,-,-,CASSRGEGLSYGYTF,TGTGCCAGCTCACGCGGGGAAGGACTGAGCTATGGCTACACCTTC
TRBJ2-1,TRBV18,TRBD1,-,CASSALTGDISEQFF,TGTGCCAGCTCAGCTCTGACAGGGGATATCAGTGAGCAGTTCTTC
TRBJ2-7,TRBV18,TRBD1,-,CASSPGTGQGSEQYF,TGTGCCAGCTCACCAGGGACGGGACAGGGAAGCGAGCAGTACTTC
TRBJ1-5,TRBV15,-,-,CATSRDPVGALNQPQHF,TGTGCCACCAGCAGAGACCCCGTAGGGGCCCTCAATCAGCCCCAGCATTTT
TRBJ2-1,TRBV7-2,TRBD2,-,CASSFTGTSLGNNEQFF,TGTGCCAGCAGCTTCACCGGGACTAGCCTCGGGAACAATGAGCAGTTCTTC
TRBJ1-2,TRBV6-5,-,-,CASRSPQGNYGYTF,TGTGCCAGCAGAAGTCCACAGGGAAACTATGGCTACACCTTC
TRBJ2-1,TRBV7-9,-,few,CASSLDAGNEQFF,TGTGCCAGCAGCTTAGATGCGGGGAATGAGCAGTTCTTC
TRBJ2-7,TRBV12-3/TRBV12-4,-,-,CASSQTRSVQYF,TGTGCCAGCAGTCAGACTAGGTCGGTGCAGTACTTC
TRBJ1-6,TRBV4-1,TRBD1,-,CASSQEAPDRGGYSPLHF,TGCGCCAGCAGCCAAGAGGCCCCCGACAGGGGGGGATATTCACCCCTCCACTTT
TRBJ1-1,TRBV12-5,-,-,CASGLVPGPRGWTEAFF,TGTGCTAGTGGTTTGGTTCCGGGCCCCCGGGGGTGGACTGAAGCTTTCTTT
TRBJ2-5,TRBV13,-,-,CASSLVGSAVETQYF,TGTGCCAGCAGCTTAGTCGGCTCCGCGGTGGAGACCCAGTACTTC
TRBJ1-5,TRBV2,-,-,CASSLRQEHNQPQHF,TGTGCCAGCAGTCTTCGACAGGAACACAATCAGCCCCAGCATTTT
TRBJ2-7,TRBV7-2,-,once,CASSLARNEQYF,TGTGCCAGCAGCTTAGCCAGGAACGAGCAGTACTTC
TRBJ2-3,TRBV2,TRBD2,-,CASRAAWLAGGTDTQYF,TGTGCCAGCAGAGCTGCGTGGCTAGCGGGGGGTACAGATACGCAGTATTTT
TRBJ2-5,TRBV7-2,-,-,CASSLGLKETQYF,TGTGCCAGCAGCTTAGGACTGAAAGAGACCCAGTACTTC